These 3 T cell receptor beta chains were all obtained from the same sample, sequenced in a study of shared clonotypes between healthy human individuals (dated by TCRdb to the early 2020s). For the CD8 naive samples, CD45RO-negative cells were positively selected for CCR7, yielding a CD45RA+CCR7+ population from which TemRA cells were excluded. The method was the immunoSEQ multiplex PCR assay. The clones in this table, taken by TCRdb from immuneACCESS, are in-frame only. Not every clone is retained; where verified, under half of the shortfall comes from an unresolved V gene, and the cause of the rest is unknown. This sample gives 1.5 million to 2.5 million clones in total; approximately 95% of them show up just once. 1% to 1.5% of the sample rests with the top ten. The sample taken for sequencing was naive CD8+ T cells sorted from blood. Interpreted using the paper, the cell subset or site label stands for: CD45RA+CCR7+. These receptors were collected from a man between 18 and 35 years old in good health.

Concerning this clone: Other DNA variants within this sample encode the same CDR3. V usage is TRBV5-1 and J usage is TRBJ2-1, with 9 bases matching TRBD2. Germline-derived CDR1 and CDR2 are SGHRS and YFSETQ. V lost 4 bases to trimming and J lost 8 bases; unmatched junction nucleotides: 4. This CDR3 is 13 amino acids long. The chain's CDR3 is CASSRLAGDEQFF. For the CDR3, the DNA is TGCGCCAGCAGCAGATTAGCGGGAGATGAGCAGTTCTTC.

The V gene is TRBV4-3, the J gene TRBJ2-2; D possibly corresponds to TRBD1 (5 bases). This CDR3 comprises 14 residues. Between the trimmed V and J ends, which lost 1 base and 3 bases, there was a span of 6 bases. CDR1 and CDR2 from the germline V gene are LGHNA and YSLEER. CDR3 sequence: CASSQVGDTGELFF. DNA of the CDR3: TGCGCCAGCAGCCAAGTAGGGGACACCGGGGAGCTGTTTTTT.

The chain is built from TRBV11-2 and TRBJ2-1, with D possibly being TRBD2 (5 bases). CDR3 length: 13 residues. Germline V CDR1 and CDR2: SGHAT, FQNNGV. Between the trimmed V and J ends, which lost 3 bases and 10 bases, there was a span of 13 bases. The CDR3 reads CASSLGYPGEQFF. The CDR3 DNA reads as TGTGCCAGCAGCTTGGGCTATCCGGGAGAGCAGTTCTTC. Full variable domain (remainder filled in from reference TRBV11-2 and TRBJ2-1): EAGVAQSPRYKIIEKRQSVAFWCNPISGHATLYWYQQILGQGPKLLIQFQNNGVVDDSQLPKDRFSAERLKGVDSTLKIQPAKLEDSAVYLCASSLGYPGEQFFGPGTRLTVL.